The source of this T cell receptor (beta chain) is a study of cytomegalovirus exposure and HLA in healthy donors. The wider study: Earlier sequencing of 150 million to 200 million T cells yielded 90 million to 140 million unique TCR beta sequences.

Primers for the PCR totalled 60 Vbeta and 13 Jbeta. Measured with immunoSEQ multiplex PCR; TCRdb has only the in-frame clones, and not every one. There are 80,000 to 100,000 clones in the sample; roughly 77% occur only once, and approximately 1.5% lies in the top ten. The CDR3 totals 14 residues. In germline, CDR1 is SGHAT, CDR2 FQNNGV. V was cut by 1 base and J by 4 bases, with 10 bases left in between. V and J are TRBV11-2 and TRBJ1-1; tentative D call: TRBD1 (5 bases). The receptor's source is a man aged 40-50 years in good health and CMV-seronegative. Sequencing was carried out using PBMCs. The CDR3 DNA sequence: TGTGCCAGCAGCTTAGTCTTGGGGGGCACTGAAGCTTTCTTT. Encoded protein: CASSLVLGGTEAFF. Full variable domain (remainder filled in from reference TRBV11-2 and TRBJ1-1): EAGVAQSPRYKIIEKRQSVAFWCNPISGHATLYWYQQILGQGPKLLIQFQNNGVVDDSQLPKDRFSAERLKGVDSTLKIQPAKLEDSAVYLCASSLVLGGTEAFFGQGTRLTVV.